These 14 T cell receptor beta chains came from one sample sequenced in a study of blood T cell repertoires in COVID-19 (TCRdb year 2020). The method was the immunoSEQ multiplex PCR assay. Entries here come from immuneACCESS through TCRdb and include only in-frame sequences with V and J called. Some clones fail to appear in such tables; in the studies checked, an unresolved V gene covers under half of the shortfall, and the cause of the remainder is unknown. This sample has 80,000 to 130,000 clones in its table, and approximately 90% of those were observed once. Of the sample, roughly 0.97% is held by the ten largest clones. Sequencing used peripheral blood. These receptors all come from a man aged 55 to 70 with acute or convalescent COVID-19.

This clone came up once. The CDR3 coding sequence is TGTGCCAGCAGCCAAGCGGAGGGACAGCCCCAGCATTTT. This codes for CASSQAEGQPQHF. The chain joins TRBV4-2 to TRBJ1-5; no definite D call. V lost 1 base to trimming and J lost 7 bases, with 8 bases between them. The germline CDR1 and CDR2 sequences are LGHNA and YNFKEQ. This CDR3 spans 13 amino acids.

This chain links TRBV2 with TRBJ2-2, with 12 bases fitting TRBD2. There are 16 residues in the CDR3. Germline V gene sequence: CDR1 SNHLY, CDR2 FYNNEI. V was clipped by 5 bases and J by 5 bases; unmatched bases: 6. The CDR3 loop reads CASSLTSGSGTGELFF. The CDR3 region has the DNA TGTGCCAGCAGTCTGACTAGCGGGAGTGGGACCGGGGAGCTGTTTTTT.

The chain employs TRBV11-3 and TRBJ1-6; D is ambiguous. Germline values: CDR1 SGHNT, CDR2 YENEEA. The germline V and J ends were trimmed by 5 bases and 7 bases, with 6 bases remaining between them. The CDR3 runs 12 residues. The CDR3, as DNA: TGTGCCAGCAGCATACAGAATTCACCCCTCCACTTT. This gives the protein CASSIQNSPLHF.

J is TRBJ1-2 and V is TRBV19; TRBD1 is a possible D gene (5 bases). Trimming left V 7 bases short and J 2 bases short, with 14 bases between. The CDR3 covers 14 residues. The germline V gene has CDR1 LNHDA and CDR2 SQIVND (reference sequence). CDR3 nucleotide sequence: TGTGCCAGTAAGGGGAGGTTAGGGAACTATGGCTACACCTTC. Its translation is CASKGRLGNYGYTF.

Written as DNA, the CDR3 is TGTGCCAGCAAGGGACTAGCGGATCTGATGGCCAAAAACATTCAGTACTTC. This gives the protein CASKGLADLMAKNIQYF. The V and J genes are TRBV2 and TRBJ2-4; 11 positions match TRBD2. This CDR3 contains 17 residues. V lost 7 bases and J lost 1; bases outside the gene matches: 9. In germline, CDR1 is SNHLY, CDR2 FYNNEI.

This rearrangement joins TRBV30 to TRBJ1-3; 7 nucleotides line up with TRBD1. With V trimmed by 2 bases and J by 0 bases, 4 bases remained unmatched. The CDR3 length is 15 residues. Germline V CDR1 and CDR2: GTSNPN, SVGIG (reference sequence). The DNA of the CDR3 is TGTGCCTGGAGTAGAAACAGGGGCTCTGGAAACACCATATATTTT. Translating it yields CAWSRNRGSGNTIYF.

The gene calls are TRBV5-4 and TRBJ2-1, with a tentative D call TRBD2 (6 bases). The V gene's germline CDR1 is SGHNT and CDR2 YYREEE (reference sequence). This CDR3 has 16 amino acids. The V end lost 5 bases, the J end lost 2 bases, and 17 bases lay between the germline ends. The CDR3 DNA is TGTGCCAGCAGTGACGGACTGGCGGGAACCTACAATGAGCAGTTCTTC. It specifies CASSDGLAGTYNEQFF.

This chain connects TRBV11-3 to TRBJ2-1; 15 bases align to TRBD2. The CDR3 is 15 residues long. With V trimmed by 6 bases and J by 9 bases, 6 bases remained unmatched. Germline CDR1 SGHNT, CDR2 YENEEA. CDR3 residues: CASRKGLAGGFEQFF. CDR3 in DNA: TGTGCCAGCAGGAAAGGACTAGCGGGAGGGTTTGAGCAGTTCTTC.

This clone has only a few counts. The J gene is TRBJ2-5, the V gene TRBV28; the D gene is possibly TRBD1 (5 bases). Germline V gene sequence: CDR1 MDHEN, CDR2 SYDVKM. Deletions cut 3 bases from V and 4 bases from J, with 15 bases between. This CDR3 contains 15 residues. For the CDR3, the DNA is TGTGCCAGCAGTTTTAACCTAAATGGGGCAGAGACCCAGTACTTC. Encoded protein: CASSFNLNGAETQYF.

This sequence joins TRBV19 and TRBJ1-4, with 11 bases matching TRBD1. V dropped 6 bases and J dropped 5; count of bases not matched to a gene: 11. CDR1 LNHDA and CDR2 SQIVND come from the germline V gene (reference sequence). The CDR3 has 17 amino acids. The CDR3 spells CASRPQGQGVGNEKLFF. CDR3 sequence (DNA): TGTGCCAGTAGACCTCAGGGACAGGGGGTCGGAAATGAAAAACTGTTTTTT.

The chain employs TRBV25-1 and TRBJ1-1; a possible D gene is TRBD1 (5 bases). Deletions cut 7 bases from V and 2 bases from J, with 14 bases between. There are 14 residues in the CDR3. CDR1 and CDR2 (germline): MGHDK, SYGVNS. The CDR3 loop reads CASTPWGRNTEAFF. The CDR3, as DNA: TGTGCCAGCACTCCATGGGGCAGAAACACTGAAGCTTTCTTT.

This chain connects TRBV5-1 to TRBJ2-7, with D perhaps TRBD2 (5 bases). The V gene lost 4 bases and the J gene lost 5 bases, with 19 bases spanning the gap. The CDR3 is 15 residues long. CDR1 and CDR2 (germline): SGHRS, YFSETQ. CDR3 coding DNA: TGCGCCAGCAGCCCCGGGGTGATCGACTTGGACGAGCAGTACTTC. This sequence encodes CASSPGVIDLDEQYF.

The chain links TRBV10-3 to TRBJ2-2; no firm D call. This CDR3 comprises 14 residues. Trimming removed 4 bases from V and 3 bases from J, with 9 bases in between. Germline V gives CDR1 ENHRY, CDR2 SYGVKD. The CDR3 here is CAISGPTDTGELFF. In nucleotides, the CDR3 is TGTGCCATCAGTGGTCCTACAGACACCGGGGAGCTGTTTTTT.

This sequence joins TRBV24-1 and TRBJ1-5; D is unclear. This CDR3 is 14 amino acids long. Germline CDR1 KGHDR, CDR2 SFDVKD. V lost 9 bases and J 6 bases, leaving 17 bases between the germline ends. CDR3 sequence reads: CATRVRRASQPQHF. CDR3 DNA: TGTGCCACCCGGGTTAGGAGGGCAAGTCAGCCCCAGCATTTT.